A selection of T cell receptor beta chains follows, all from one sample in a study of T cell responses to AZD1222 COVID-19 vaccine. Repertoires were generated with immunoSEQ multiplex PCR, while TCRdb's copy carries only in-frame clones and drops some. The sample carries some 120,000 clones, 75% to 95% recorded once. Material: peripheral blood, obtained on day 0 of AZD1222 vaccination. All receptors come from an adult in good health. The conserved cysteine and the conserved F or W are not part of the CDR3 here.

V gene: TRBV7-9; CDR3 protein: ASTNYGYT
V gene: TRBV5-1; CDR3 protein: ASSPGQNTEAF
V gene: TRBV5-1; CDR3 protein: ASSWGRNEKLF
V gene: TRBV7-9; CDR3 protein: ASSLVTGGNTEAF
V gene: TRBV5-1; CDR3 protein: ASGTQGRPDEKLF
V gene: TRBV5-1; CDR3 protein: ASSPGPHSDYGYT
V gene: TRBV2; CDR3 protein: ASSPGQDYGYT
V gene: TRBV19; CDR3 protein: ASSIHEGHEAF
V gene: TRBV4-2; CDR3 protein: ASSSGQRERTGELF
V gene: TRBV27; CDR3 protein: ASSWGLGASYEQY
V gene: TRBV4-1; CDR3 protein: ASSQGRQGENEQY
V gene: TRBV5-1; CDR3 protein: ASSLVGSGSNSYEQY
V gene: TRBV30; CDR3 protein: AWRDRVVEKLF
V gene: TRBV5-4; CDR3 protein: ASSPQDRDYGYT
V gene: TRBV18; CDR3 protein: ASSPQGNQPQH
V gene: TRBV3-1/TRBV3-2; CDR3 protein: ASSHQIRRDRPRNEQF
V gene: TRBV3-1/TRBV3-2; CDR3 protein: ASSPYVWLAGEQF
V gene: TRBV7-9; CDR3 protein: ASSPDRTGGTEAF
V gene: TRBV2; CDR3 protein: ASSEHRGGYEQY
V gene: TRBV4-1; CDR3 protein: ASSQDGGGRLKF
V gene: TRBV5-5; CDR3 protein: ASSLVGEGEKLF
V gene: TRBV6-5; CDR3 protein: ASIGWGAF
V gene: TRBV27; CDR3 protein: ASTDHWAAATNEKLF
V gene: TRBV14; CDR3 protein: ASSPYTGLAF
V gene: TRBV7-9; CDR3 protein: ASSLRTGRVTGELF
V gene: TRBV10-3; CDR3 protein: AISESAGAFEAF
V gene: TRBV7-9; CDR3 protein: ASSLVTGARNEQF
V gene: TRBV6-1; CDR3 protein: ASSDSILGTVRDGYT
V gene: TRBV18; CDR3 protein: ASSLAGGTYEQY
V gene: TRBV7-9; CDR3 protein: ASSSRDRDGYT
V gene: TRBV5-1; CDR3 protein: ASSSGVTDTQY
V gene: TRBV18; CDR3 protein: ASFRSTNEKLF
V gene: TRBV5-5; CDR3 protein: ASSLWETLNNEQF
V gene: TRBV12-2; CDR3 protein: ASRLAPYGSSYEQY
V gene: TRBV18; CDR3 protein: ASSPLRGNEQF